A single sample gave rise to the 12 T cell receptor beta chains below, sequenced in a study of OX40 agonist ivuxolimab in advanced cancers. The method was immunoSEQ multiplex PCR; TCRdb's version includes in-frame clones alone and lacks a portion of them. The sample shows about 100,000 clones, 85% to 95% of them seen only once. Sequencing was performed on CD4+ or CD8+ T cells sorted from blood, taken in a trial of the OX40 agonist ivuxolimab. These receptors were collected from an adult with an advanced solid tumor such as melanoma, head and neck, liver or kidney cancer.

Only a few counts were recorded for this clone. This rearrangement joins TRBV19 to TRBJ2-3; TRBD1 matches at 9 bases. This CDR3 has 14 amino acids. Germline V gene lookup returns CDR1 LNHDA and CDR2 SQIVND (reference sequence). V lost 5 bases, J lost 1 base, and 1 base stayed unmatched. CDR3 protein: CASSDRGGTDTQYF. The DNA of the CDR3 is TGTGCCAGTAGTGACAGGGGGGGCACAGATACGCAGTATTTT.

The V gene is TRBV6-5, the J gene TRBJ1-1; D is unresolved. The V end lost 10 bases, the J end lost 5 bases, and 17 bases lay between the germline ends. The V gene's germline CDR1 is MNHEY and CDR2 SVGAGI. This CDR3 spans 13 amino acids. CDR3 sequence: CATKDPSGTEAFF. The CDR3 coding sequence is TGTGCCACCAAGGACCCGAGCGGGACTGAAGCTTTCTTT.

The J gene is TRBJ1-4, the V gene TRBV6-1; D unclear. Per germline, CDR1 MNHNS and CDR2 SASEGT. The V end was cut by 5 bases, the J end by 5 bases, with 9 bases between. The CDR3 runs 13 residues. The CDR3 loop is CASSRSANEKLFF. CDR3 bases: TGTGCCAGCAGTCGGAGTGCAAATGAAAAACTGTTTTTT.

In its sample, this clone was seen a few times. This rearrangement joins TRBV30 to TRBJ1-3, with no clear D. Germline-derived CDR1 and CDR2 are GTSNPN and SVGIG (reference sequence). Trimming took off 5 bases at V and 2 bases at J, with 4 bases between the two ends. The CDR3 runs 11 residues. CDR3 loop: CAWLTGNTIYF. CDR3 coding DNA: TGTGCCTGGCTCACTGGAAACACCATATATTTT. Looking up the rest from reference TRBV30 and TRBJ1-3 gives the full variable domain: SQTIHQWPATLVQPVGSPLSLECTVEGTSNPNLYWYRQAAGRGLQLLFYSVGIGQISSEVPQNLSASRPQDRQFILSSKKLLLSDSGFYLCAWLTGNTIYFGEGSWLTVV.

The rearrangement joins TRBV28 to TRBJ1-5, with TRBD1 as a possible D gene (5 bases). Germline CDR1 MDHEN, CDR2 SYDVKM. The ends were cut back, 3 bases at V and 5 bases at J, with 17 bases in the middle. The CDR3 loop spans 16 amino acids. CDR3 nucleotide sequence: TGTGCCAGCAGTTTCAGGGTCTGGGAAGGAGATCAGCCCCAGCATTTT. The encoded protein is CASSFRVWEGDQPQHF.

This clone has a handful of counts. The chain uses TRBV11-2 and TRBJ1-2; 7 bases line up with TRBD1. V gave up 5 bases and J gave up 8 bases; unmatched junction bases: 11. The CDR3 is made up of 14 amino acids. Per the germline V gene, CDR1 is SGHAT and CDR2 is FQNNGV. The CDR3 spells CASSRRDRTYGYTF. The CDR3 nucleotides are TGTGCCAGCAGCCGCAGGGACAGAACTTACGGCTACACCTTC.

Written as DNA, the CDR3 is TGTGCCAGCATCGCCTCAGGGGCTCACGAGCAGTACTTC. Protein: CASIASGAHEQYF. This rearrangement joins TRBV6-6 to TRBJ2-7; D may be TRBD1 (6 bases). V was pared by 7 bases and J by 5 bases, with 15 bases between. Germline CDR1 reads MNHNY; CDR2 reads SVGAGI (reference sequence). The CDR3 extends over 13 amino acids.

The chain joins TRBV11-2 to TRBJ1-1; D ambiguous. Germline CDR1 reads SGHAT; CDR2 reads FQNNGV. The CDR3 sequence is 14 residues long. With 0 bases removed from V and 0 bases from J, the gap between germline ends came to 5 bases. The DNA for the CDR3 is TGTGCCAGCAGCTTAGATCGGATGAACACTGAAGCTTTCTTT. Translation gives CASSLDRMNTEAFF. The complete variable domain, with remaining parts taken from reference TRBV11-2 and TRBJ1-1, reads EAGVAQSPRYKIIEKRQSVAFWCNPISGHATLYWYQQILGQGPKLLIQFQNNGVVDDSQLPKDRFSAERLKGVDSTLKIQPAKLEDSAVYLCASSLDRMNTEAFFGQGTRLTVV.

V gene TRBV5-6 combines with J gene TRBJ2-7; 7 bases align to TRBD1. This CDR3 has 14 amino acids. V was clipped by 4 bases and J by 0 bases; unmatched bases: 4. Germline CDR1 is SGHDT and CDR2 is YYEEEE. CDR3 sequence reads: CASSARQGSYEQYF. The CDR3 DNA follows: TGTGCCAGCAGCGCACGACAGGGCTCCTACGAGCAGTACTTC.

The CDR3 is CASGYGRYNEQFF. The DNA for the CDR3 is TGTGCTAGTGGTTACGGACGCTACAATGAGCAGTTCTTC. The V gene is TRBV12-5, the J gene TRBJ2-1, with D hard to call. This CDR3 contains 13 residues. V lost 4 bases to trimming and J lost 3 bases, with 7 bases between them. The germline CDR1 and CDR2 sequences are LGHNT and FRNRAP.

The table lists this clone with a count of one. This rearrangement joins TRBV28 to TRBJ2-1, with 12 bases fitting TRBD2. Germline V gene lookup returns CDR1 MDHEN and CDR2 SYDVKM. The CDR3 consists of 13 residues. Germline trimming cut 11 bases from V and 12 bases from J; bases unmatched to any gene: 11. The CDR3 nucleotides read TGTGCCTCTCTAGCGGGAGGGCGGGGGGCGCAGTTCTTC. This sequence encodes CASLAGGRGAQFF.

DNA of the CDR3: TGTGCCAGCAGTGAAGTCAGGGAGCAGTACTTC. Translated: CASSEVREQYF. The chain recombines TRBV25-1 with TRBJ2-7, with D unclear. CDR1 MGHDK and CDR2 SYGVNS come from the germline V gene. The CDR3 contains 11 residues. Trimming removed 2 bases from V and 7 bases from J, with 6 bases in between.